These 16 T cell receptor beta chains came from one sample sequenced in a study of blood T cell repertoires in COVID-19. Measured with immunoSEQ multiplex PCR; TCRdb has only the in-frame clones, and not every one. The table has more than 250,000 clones, roughly four fifths seen once. The sequenced material came from PBMCs or T cells enriched from blood (not recorded which). The receptors were gathered from a middle-aged man who had been exposed to COVID-19.

The rearrangement joins TRBV6-1 to TRBJ1-5, with 8 nucleotides matching TRBD1. The CDR3 totals 15 residues. V was pared by 1 base and J by 5 bases, with 4 bases of the junction left unmatched. Germline lookup yields CDR1 MNHNS and CDR2 SASEGT. The CDR3 DNA is TGTGCCAGCAGTGAAGGTCCCAGGGGGCATCAGCCCCAGCATTTT. This sequence encodes CASSEGPRGHQPQHF.

This clone appeared once. This chain connects TRBV19 to TRBJ2-5; D perhaps matches TRBD1 (6 bases). CDR1 and CDR2 from the germline V gene are LNHDA and SQIVND (reference sequence). The CDR3 contains 15 residues. The V end lost 6 bases, the J end lost 5 bases, and 19 bases lay between the germline ends. CDR3 sequence reads: CASRDRPMLGETQYF. CDR3 nucleotide sequence: TGTGCCAGTAGAGACAGGCCTATGTTGGGGGAGACCCAGTACTTC. Full variable domain (rest looked up from reference TRBV19 and TRBJ2-5): DGGITQSPKYLFRKEGQNVTLSCEQNLNHDAMYWYRQDPGQGLRLIYYSQIVNDFQKGDIAEGYSVSREKKESFPLTVTSAQKNPTAFYLCASRDRPMLGETQYFGPGTRLLVL.

The rearrangement joins TRBV15 to TRBJ1-1; TRBD1 is a possible D gene (6 bases). From germline, CDR1 is LNHNV and CDR2 YYDKDF (reference sequence). V was trimmed by 4 bases and J by 11 bases, leaving 20 bases between them. This CDR3 has 14 amino acids. The DNA for the CDR3 is TGTGCCACCAGCAATGGGGGCTTCAGGGTTGAGGCTTTCTTT. This sequence encodes CATSNGGFRVEAFF.

Concerning this clone: Other DNA sequences in the same sample also yield this CDR3. The chain recombines TRBV30 with TRBJ1-2; weak D call: TRBD1 (5 bases). Germline lookup yields CDR1 GTSNPN and CDR2 SVGIG (reference sequence). V was trimmed by 1 base and J by 4 bases, leaving 10 bases between them. The CDR3 loop spans 13 amino acids. The CDR3 region has the DNA TGTGCCTGGAGTGAGGGGCGCGGCTATGGCTACACCTTC. Residues: CAWSEGRGYGYTF.

This clone was recorded many times. The CDR3 DNA reads as TGTGCCAGCCGACACGCCCGTGTTGATCTCACAGATACGCAGTATTTT. It translates to CASRHARVDLTDTQYF. The rearrangement links TRBV11-2 to TRBJ2-3; no clear D. The V gene's germline CDR1 is SGHAT and CDR2 FQNNGV. The CDR3 totals 16 residues. V was shortened by 8 bases and J by 2 bases, with 20 bases between the two germline ends.

This chain joins TRBV2 and TRBJ1-4, with 9 bases fitting TRBD1. Per the germline V gene, CDR1 is SNHLY and CDR2 is FYNNEI. V lost 8 bases to trimming and J lost 8 bases; unmatched junction nucleotides: 3. The CDR3 totals 12 residues. The CDR3 here is CASYRGQEKLFF. The CDR3 nucleotides read TGTGCCAGCTACAGGGGGCAGGAAAAACTGTTTTTT.

The chain has TRBV5-8 and TRBJ2-3, with D possibly TRBD2 on 5 matching bases. Germline CDR1 and CDR2: SGHTS and YDEGEE. The CDR3 has 14 residues. V lost 4 bases, J lost 0 bases, and 9 bases lay in between. CDR3 nucleotides: TGTGCCAGCAGCCTGGACTGGAGCACAGATACGCAGTATTTT. It encodes CASSLDWSTDTQYF.

The chain uses TRBV5-1 and TRBJ2-7, with 9 bases lining up with TRBD2. J gave up 2 bases and V 5 bases, and 5 bases lay outside the gene matches. The CDR3 has 14 amino acids. Germline V gene lookup returns CDR1 SGHRS and CDR2 YFSETQ. The CDR3 DNA sequence: TGCGCCAGCAGGTCGGGACTAGCTGCCTACGAGCAGTACTTC. This translates into CASRSGLAAYEQYF.

This sequence joins TRBV11-3 and TRBJ2-1; D gene uncertain. The CDR3 is 14 residues long. Germline V gives CDR1 SGHNT, CDR2 YENEEA. The V gene lost 5 bases and the J gene lost 0 bases, with 8 bases spanning the gap. The CDR3 loop is CASSPPSSYNEQFF. Here the CDR3 DNA reads TGTGCCAGCAGCCCCCCGAGCTCCTACAATGAGCAGTTCTTC.

The table lists this clone with a count of one. J is TRBJ2-1 and V is TRBV5-4, with TRBD2 as a possible D gene (5 bases). The CDR3 covers 13 residues. CDR1 and CDR2 from the germline V gene are SGHNT and YYREEE (reference sequence). V dropped 4 bases and J dropped 10 bases, with 15 bases sitting between them. The CDR3 nucleotides read TGTGCCAGCAGCGGAGGCAGAATTCAGGAGCAGTTCTTC. It is translated as CASSGGRIQEQFF.

A single count supports this clone. The chain couples TRBV5-5 to TRBJ2-5; TRBD2 might be the D (6 bases). V dropped 1 base and J dropped 0 bases, with 10 bases sitting between them. This CDR3 has 15 amino acids. Germline assignment: CDR1 SGHKS and CDR2 YYEKEE (reference sequence). The CDR3 DNA follows: TGTGCCAGCAGCTTGTGGCGGGATCACCAAGAGACCCAGTACTTC. It translates to CASSLWRDHQETQYF. The full variable domain, its missing parts supplied by reference TRBV5-5 and TRBJ2-5, is DAGVTQSPTHLIKTRGQQVTLRCSPISGHKSVSWYQQVLGQGPQFIFQYYEKEERGRGNFPDRFSARQFPNYSSELNVNALLLGDSALYLCASSLWRDHQETQYFGPGTRLLVL.

This chain links TRBV10-3 with TRBJ2-3; the match to TRBD2 covers 11 bases. Per germline, CDR1 ENHRY and CDR2 SYGVKD. V lost 4 bases to trimming and J lost 0 bases; unmatched junction nucleotides: 9. This CDR3 is built from 18 residues. The CDR3 bases are TGTGCCATCAGTGGACCCGGGACTAGCGGCTCTAGCACAGATACGCAGTATTTT. Translation gives CAISGPGTSGSSTDTQYF.

The chain has TRBV12-5 and TRBJ2-1, with 9 bases fitting TRBD1. This CDR3 has 13 residues. V lost 7 bases and J lost 7; bases outside the gene matches: 5. The germline gives CDR1 LGHNT, CDR2 FRNRAP. The CDR3, as DNA: TGTGCTAGTGAGGGACAGGGTCGGAATGAGCAGTTCTTC. The encoded protein is CASEGQGRNEQFF.

V is TRBV24-1 and J is TRBJ2-5; tentative D call: TRBD1 (6 bases). CDR1 and CDR2 from the germline V gene are KGHDR and SFDVKD. The CDR3 runs to 12 residues. V lost 9 bases to trimming and J lost 7 bases, with 14 bases between them. CDR3 sequence reads: CATSTGVGTQYF. Here the CDR3 DNA reads TGTGCCACCTCGACAGGCGTCGGGACCCAGTACTTC.

The rearrangement joins TRBV5-1 to TRBJ2-5; TRBD1 agrees at 10 bases. CDR3 length: 15 amino acids. The trim removed 4 bases at V and 5 bases at J, leaving 8 bases unmatched. CDR1 is SGHRS, CDR2 YFSETQ, per germline. The CDR3 sequence is CASSTAGTGAETQYF. CDR3 DNA: TGCGCCAGCAGCACCGCCGGGACAGGGGCCGAGACCCAGTACTTC.

The V and J genes are TRBV5-1 and TRBJ2-6; D uncertain. The CDR3 totals 13 residues. V lost 6 bases and J lost 3, with 7 bases in between. The germline V gene encodes CDR1 SGHRS and CDR2 YFSETQ. CDR3 region: CASTASGANVLTF. The CDR3 nucleotides are TGCGCCAGCACGGCTAGTGGGGCCAACGTCCTGACTTTC.